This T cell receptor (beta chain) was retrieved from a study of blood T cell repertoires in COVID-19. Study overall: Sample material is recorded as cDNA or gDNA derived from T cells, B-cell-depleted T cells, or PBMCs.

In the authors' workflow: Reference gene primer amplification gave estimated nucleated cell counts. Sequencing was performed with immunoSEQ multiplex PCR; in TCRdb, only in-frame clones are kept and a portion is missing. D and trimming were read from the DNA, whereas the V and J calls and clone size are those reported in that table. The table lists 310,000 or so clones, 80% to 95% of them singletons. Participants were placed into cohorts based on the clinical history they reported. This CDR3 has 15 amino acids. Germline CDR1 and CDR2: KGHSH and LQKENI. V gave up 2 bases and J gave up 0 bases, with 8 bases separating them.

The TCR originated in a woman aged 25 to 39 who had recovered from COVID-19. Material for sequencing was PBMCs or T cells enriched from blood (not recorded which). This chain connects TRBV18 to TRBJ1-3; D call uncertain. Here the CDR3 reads CASSPTATSGNTIYF. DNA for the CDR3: TGTGCCAGCTCACCAACAGCCACCTCTGGAAACACCATATATTTT. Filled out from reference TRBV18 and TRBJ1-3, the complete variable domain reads NAGVMQNPRHLVRRRGQEARLRCSPMKGHSHVYWYRQLPEEGLKFMVYLQKENIIDESGMPKERFSAEFPKEGPSILRIQQVVRGDSAAYFCASSPTATSGNTIYFGEGSWLTVV.